The clone carrying this TCR beta chain was counted ten times or more. Its specificity is unknown. This record comes from a study of T cells in Graves' hyperthyroidism and ophthalmopathy. Study results and caveats: The model's output predicted ophthalmopathy at a median of about 6.5 months prior to onset.

It was RNA transcripts that yielded the amplified TCR beta CDR3 regions. The HTBI set primed first-round TCR CDR3 RT-PCR. TCRdb passed the multiplex PCR reads through MiXCR, listing each CDR3 protein once. The sample comprises 250,000 to 300,000 distinct CDR3 sequences, over 15% of which are singletons, and over 50% rests with the top ten. The study included ophthalmopathy patients with Clinical Activity Score at least 3, NOSPECS grade at least 4 and duration under 3 months. Clinicians diagnosed patients from clinical symptoms, serum thyroxine and TRAb, thyroid ultrasound and orbital computed tomography. Looked up from germline, CDR1 is LGHNA and CDR2 is YSLEER. The CDR3 loop spans 15 amino acids. V shed 0 bases, J shed 2 bases, and the junction held 3 bases outside the gene matches.

This rearrangement joins TRBV4-3 to TRBJ2-7, with 8 bases identical to TRBD1. Input material: blood. The origin of this receptor is a woman aged 60-70 years with Graves' ophthalmopathy. DNA of the CDR3: TGCGCCAGCAGCCAAGAGACAGGGGCGGCCTACGAGCAGTACTTC. Protein sequence: CASSQETGAAYEQYF.